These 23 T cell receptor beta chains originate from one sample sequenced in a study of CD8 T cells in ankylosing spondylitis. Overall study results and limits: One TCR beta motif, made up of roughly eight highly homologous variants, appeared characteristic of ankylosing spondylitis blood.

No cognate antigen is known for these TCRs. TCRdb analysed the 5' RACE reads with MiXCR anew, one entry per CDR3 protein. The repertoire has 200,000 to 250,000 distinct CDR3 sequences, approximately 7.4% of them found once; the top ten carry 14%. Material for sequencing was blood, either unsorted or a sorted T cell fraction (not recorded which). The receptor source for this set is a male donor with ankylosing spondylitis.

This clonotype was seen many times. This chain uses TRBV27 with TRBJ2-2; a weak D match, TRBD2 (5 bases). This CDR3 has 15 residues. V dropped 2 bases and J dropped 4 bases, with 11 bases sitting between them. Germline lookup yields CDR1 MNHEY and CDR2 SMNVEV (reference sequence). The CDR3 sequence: CASSLIATSTGELFF. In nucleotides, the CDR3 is TGTGCCAGCAGTTTAATAGCCACTAGCACCGGGGAGCTGTTTTTT.

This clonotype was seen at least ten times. CDR3 DNA: TGTGCCAGCAGAGCGGGGGCCTACGAGCAGTACTTC. The encoded protein is CASRAGAYEQYF. V usage is TRBV7-9 and J usage is TRBJ2-7; 8 positions agree with TRBD2. Trimming at V came to 6 bases and at J to 2 bases, leaving 0 bases not matched to a gene. The CDR3 has 12 residues. Germline CDR1 SEHNR, CDR2 FQNEAQ (reference sequence). The whole variable domain, filled in from reference TRBV7-9 and TRBJ2-7, reads DTGVSQNPRHKITKRGQNVTFRCDPISEHNRLYWYRQTLGQGPEFLTYFQNEAQLEKSRLLSDRFSAERPKGSFSTLEIQRTEQGDSAMYLCASRAGAYEQYFGPGTRLTVT.

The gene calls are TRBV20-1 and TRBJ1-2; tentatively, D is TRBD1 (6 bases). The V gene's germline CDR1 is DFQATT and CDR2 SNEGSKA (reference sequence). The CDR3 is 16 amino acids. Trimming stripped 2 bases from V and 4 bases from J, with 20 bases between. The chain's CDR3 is CSARSHLDRKTYGYTF. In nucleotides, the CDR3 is TGCAGTGCTAGATCCCACTTGGACAGAAAGACCTATGGCTACACCTTC.

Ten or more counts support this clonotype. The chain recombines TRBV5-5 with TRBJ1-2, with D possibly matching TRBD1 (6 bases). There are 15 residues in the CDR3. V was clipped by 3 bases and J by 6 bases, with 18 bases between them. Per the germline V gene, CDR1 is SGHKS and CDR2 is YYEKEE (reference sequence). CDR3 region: CASSSDGQPAHGYTF. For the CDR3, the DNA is TGTGCCAGCAGCTCAGATGGACAGCCCGCTCATGGCTACACCTTC.

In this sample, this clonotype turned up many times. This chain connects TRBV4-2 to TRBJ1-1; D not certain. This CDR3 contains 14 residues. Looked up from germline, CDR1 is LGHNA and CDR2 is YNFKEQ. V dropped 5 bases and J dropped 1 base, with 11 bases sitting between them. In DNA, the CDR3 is TGTGCCAGCAGCTCTCGCCTCGCGAACACTGAAGCTTTCTTT. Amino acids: CASSSRLANTEAFF.

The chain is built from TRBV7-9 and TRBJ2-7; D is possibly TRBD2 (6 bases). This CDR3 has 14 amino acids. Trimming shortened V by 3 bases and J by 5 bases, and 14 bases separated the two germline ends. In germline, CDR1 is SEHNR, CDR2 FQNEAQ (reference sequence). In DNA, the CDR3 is TGTGCCAGCAGCTTTGGGGACTTAGCCGACGAGCAGTACTTC. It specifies CASSFGDLADEQYF. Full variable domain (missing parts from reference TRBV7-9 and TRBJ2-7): DTGVSQNPRHKITKRGQNVTFRCDPISEHNRLYWYRQTLGQGPEFLTYFQNEAQLEKSRLLSDRFSAERPKGSFSTLEIQRTEQGDSAMYLCASSFGDLADEQYFGPGTRLTVT.

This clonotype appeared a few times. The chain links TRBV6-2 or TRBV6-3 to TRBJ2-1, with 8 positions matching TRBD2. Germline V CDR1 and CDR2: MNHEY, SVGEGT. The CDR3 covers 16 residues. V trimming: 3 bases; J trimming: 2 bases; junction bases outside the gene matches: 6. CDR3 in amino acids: CASSYRGGLPYNEQFF. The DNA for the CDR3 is TGTGCCAGCAGTTATCGGGGGGGGCTCCCCTACAATGAGCAGTTCTTC.

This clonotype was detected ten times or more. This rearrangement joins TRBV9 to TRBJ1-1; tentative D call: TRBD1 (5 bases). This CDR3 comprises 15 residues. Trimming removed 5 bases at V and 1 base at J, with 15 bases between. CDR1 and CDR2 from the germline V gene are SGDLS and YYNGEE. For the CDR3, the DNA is TGTGCCAGCAGTCCCCTAGACAGACAGAACACTGAAGCTTTCTTT. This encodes CASSPLDRQNTEAFF.

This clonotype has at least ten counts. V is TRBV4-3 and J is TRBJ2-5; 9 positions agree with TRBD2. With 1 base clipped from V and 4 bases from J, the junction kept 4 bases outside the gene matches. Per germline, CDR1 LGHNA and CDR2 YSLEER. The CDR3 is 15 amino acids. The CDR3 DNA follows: TGCGCCAGCAGCCAAGGCGGGGGGGCCCGAGAGACCCAGTACTTC. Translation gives CASSQGGGARETQYF.

In DNA, the CDR3 is TGTGCCAGCAGGCAAAGTTACAGGGACTACAATGAGCAGTTCTTC. It is translated as CASRQSYRDYNEQFF. J is TRBJ2-1 and V is TRBV4-2; tentative D call: TRBD1 (6 bases). The CDR3 has 15 residues. V lost 6 bases, J lost 3 bases, and 15 bases lay in between. The germline CDR1 and CDR2 sequences are LGHNA and YNFKEQ.

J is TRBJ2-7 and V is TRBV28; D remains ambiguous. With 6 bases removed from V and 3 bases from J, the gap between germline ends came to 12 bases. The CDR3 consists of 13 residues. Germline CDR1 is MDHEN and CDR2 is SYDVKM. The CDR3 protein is CASRSGYFYEQYF. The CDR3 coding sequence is TGTGCCAGCAGGTCAGGATACTTCTACGAGCAGTACTTC.

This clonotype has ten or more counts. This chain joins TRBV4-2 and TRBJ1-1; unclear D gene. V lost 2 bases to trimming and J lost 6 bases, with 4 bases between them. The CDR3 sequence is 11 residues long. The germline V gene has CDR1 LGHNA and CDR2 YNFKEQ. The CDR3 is CASSQLSEAFF. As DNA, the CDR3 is TGTGCCAGCAGCCAATTGTCTGAAGCTTTCTTT.

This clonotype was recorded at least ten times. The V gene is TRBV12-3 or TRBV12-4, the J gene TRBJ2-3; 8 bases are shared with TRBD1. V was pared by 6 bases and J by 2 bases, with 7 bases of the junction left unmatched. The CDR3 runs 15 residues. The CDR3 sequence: CASSRQGTYTDTQYF. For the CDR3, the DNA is TGTGCCAGCAGCAGACAGGGGACATACACAGATACGCAGTATTTT.

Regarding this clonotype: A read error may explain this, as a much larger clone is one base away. DNA for the CDR3: TGCAGTGCTAGGGACAGGATTACTGAAGTTTTCTTT. It codes for CSARDRITEVFF. This rearrangement joins TRBV20-1 to TRBJ1-1; 7 nucleotides match TRBD1. This CDR3 spans 12 amino acids. Germline values: CDR1 DFQATT, CDR2 SNEGSKA (reference sequence).

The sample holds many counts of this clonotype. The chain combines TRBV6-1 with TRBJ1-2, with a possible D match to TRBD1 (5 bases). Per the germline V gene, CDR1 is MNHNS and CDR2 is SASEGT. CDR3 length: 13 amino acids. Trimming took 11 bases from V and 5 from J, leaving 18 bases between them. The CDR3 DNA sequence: TGTGCCTCGGCGAGAGGGGCAATTTATGGCTACACCTTC. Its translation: CASARGAIYGYTF.

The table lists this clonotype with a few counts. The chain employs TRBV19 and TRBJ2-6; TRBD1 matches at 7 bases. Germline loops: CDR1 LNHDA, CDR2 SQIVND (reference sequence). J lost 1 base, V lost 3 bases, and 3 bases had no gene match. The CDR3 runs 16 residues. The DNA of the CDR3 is TGTGCCAGTAGTATGGAACAGGGGTCTGGGGCCAACGTCCTGACTTTC. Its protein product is CASSMEQGSGANVLTF.

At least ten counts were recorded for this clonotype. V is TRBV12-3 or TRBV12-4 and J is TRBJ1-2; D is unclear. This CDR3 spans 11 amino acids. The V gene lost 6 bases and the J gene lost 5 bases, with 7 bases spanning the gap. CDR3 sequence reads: CASRTAYGYTF. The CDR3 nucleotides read TGTGCCAGCAGGACGGCATATGGCTACACCTTC.

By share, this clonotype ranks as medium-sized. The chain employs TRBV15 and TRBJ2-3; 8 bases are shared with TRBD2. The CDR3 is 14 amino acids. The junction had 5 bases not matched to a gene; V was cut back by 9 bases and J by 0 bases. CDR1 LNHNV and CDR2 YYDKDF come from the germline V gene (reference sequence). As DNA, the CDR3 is TGTGCCACGACGGGGGGGAGTAGCACAGATACGCAGTATTTT. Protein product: CATTGGSSTDTQYF.

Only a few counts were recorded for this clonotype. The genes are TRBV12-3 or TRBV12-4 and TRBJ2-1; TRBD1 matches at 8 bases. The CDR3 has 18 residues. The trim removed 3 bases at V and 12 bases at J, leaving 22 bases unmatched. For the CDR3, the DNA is TGTGCCAGCAGTTTTTACGGGCTCGAGACAGGGGAACCCCAAGGGCAGTTCTTC. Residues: CASSFYGLETGEPQGQFF.

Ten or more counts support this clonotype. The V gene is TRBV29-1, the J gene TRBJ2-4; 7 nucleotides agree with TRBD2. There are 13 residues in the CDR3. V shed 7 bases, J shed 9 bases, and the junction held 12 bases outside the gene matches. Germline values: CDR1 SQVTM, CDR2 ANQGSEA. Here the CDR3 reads CSALGTIEGIQYF. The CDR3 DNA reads TGCAGCGCACTCGGGACTATAGAGGGCATTCAGTACTTC.

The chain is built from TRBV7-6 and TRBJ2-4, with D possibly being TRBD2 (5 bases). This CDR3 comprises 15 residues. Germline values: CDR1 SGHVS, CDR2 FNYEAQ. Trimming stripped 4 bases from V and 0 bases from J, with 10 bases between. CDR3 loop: CASSSGVGAKNIQYF. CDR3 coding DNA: TGTGCCAGCAGCTCCGGGGTAGGAGCCAAAAACATTCAGTACTTC. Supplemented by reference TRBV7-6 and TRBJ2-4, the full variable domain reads GAGVSQSPRYKVTKRGQDVALRCDPISGHVSLYWYRQALGQGPEFLTYFNYEAQQDKSGLPNDRFSAERPEGSISTLTIQRTEQRDSAMYRCASSSGVGAKNIQYFGAGTRLSVL.

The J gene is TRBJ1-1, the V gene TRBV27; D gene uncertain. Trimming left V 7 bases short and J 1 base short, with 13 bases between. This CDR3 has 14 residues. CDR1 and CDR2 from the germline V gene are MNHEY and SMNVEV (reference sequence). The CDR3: CASNSLGGNTEAFF. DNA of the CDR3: TGTGCCAGCAATTCGCTCGGCGGGAACACTGAAGCTTTCTTT.

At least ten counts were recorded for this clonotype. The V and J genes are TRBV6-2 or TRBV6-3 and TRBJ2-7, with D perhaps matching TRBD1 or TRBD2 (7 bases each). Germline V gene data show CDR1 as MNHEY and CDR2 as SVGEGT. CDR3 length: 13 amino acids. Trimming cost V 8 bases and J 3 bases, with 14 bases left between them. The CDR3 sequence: CASGAGQFYEQYF. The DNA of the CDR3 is TGTGCCAGCGGAGCGGGACAGTTCTACGAGCAGTACTTC.